These 24 T cell receptor beta chains share one sample of origin, sequenced in a study of shared clonotypes between healthy human individuals. Profiled with immunoSEQ multiplex PCR; TCRdb holds only in-frame clones, not every one. The sample carries about 1.9 million clones, about 93% recorded once. Naivety among CD8 cells was defined by CD45RO negativity and positive CCR7 selection, thereby excluding terminally differentiated effector memory CD45RA+ cells. Sequences were obtained from naive CD8+ T cells from PBMCs. The receptors were gathered from a man younger than 35 in good health. Some clones in this sample may be carry-over from other donors' samples.

This rearrangement joins TRBV7-9 to TRBJ1-2; D gene uncertain. There are 17 residues in the CDR3. Germline CDR1 SEHNR, CDR2 FQNEAQ (reference sequence). V gave up 4 bases and J gave up 1 base, with 19 bases separating them. CDR3 coding DNA: TGTGCCAGCAGCTCACTTTCCGGGAGAACTTTTAACTATGGCTACACCTTC. Its protein is CASSSLSGRTFNYGYTF.

The chain couples TRBV7-9 to TRBJ1-2; D might be TRBD1 (6 bases). V lost 1 base and J 4 bases, leaving 13 bases between the germline ends. The germline V gene encodes CDR1 SEHNR and CDR2 FQNEAQ (reference sequence). This CDR3 comprises 15 residues. The CDR3 region has the DNA TGTGCCAGCAGCTTAGTGGCAGGGGTGGGCTATGGCTACACCTTC. Translated: CASSLVAGVGYGYTF.

The V gene is TRBV9, the J gene TRBJ1-4; 8 bases fit TRBD1. Germline V gene lookup returns CDR1 SGDLS and CDR2 YYNGEE. The CDR3 contains 17 residues. J lost 4 bases, V lost 3 bases, and 11 bases had no gene match. The CDR3 coding sequence is TGTGCCAGCAGCGGGGAGACAGGGGACACCTATAATGAAAAACTGTTTTTT. Translated, it gives CASSGETGDTYNEKLFF.

Remarks on this clone: Other nucleotide sequences from this sample produce the same CDR3. This sequence joins TRBV28 and TRBJ2-7; TRBD1 agrees at 7 bases. V trimming: 3 bases; J trimming: 0 bases; junction bases outside the gene matches: 5. The CDR3 extends over 15 amino acids. The germline gives CDR1 MDHEN, CDR2 SYDVKM. CDR3 sequence reads: CASSFLTGSSYEQYF. DNA for the CDR3: TGTGCCAGCAGTTTTCTGACAGGGAGCTCCTACGAGCAGTACTTC.

As concerns this clone: Other DNA variants within this sample encode the same CDR3. The CDR3 reads CASSVDGDQPQHF. In nucleotides, the CDR3 is TGTGCCAGCAGCGTAGATGGTGATCAGCCCCAGCATTTT. The chain combines TRBV9 with TRBJ1-5; no definite D call. The CDR3 has 13 residues. Trimming took off 0 bases at V and 5 bases at J, with 6 bases between the two ends. Germline CDR1 is SGDLS and CDR2 is YYNGEE.

The V gene is TRBV7-8, the J gene TRBJ2-7, with D unresolved. In germline, CDR1 is SGHVS, CDR2 FQNEAQ. The CDR3 contains 15 residues. V was pared by 6 bases and J by 6 bases, with 21 bases between. The CDR3 DNA follows: TGTGCCAGCAGGGAGACTCCGGACCTCTGGGGCGAGCAGTACTTC. Translating it yields CASRETPDLWGEQYF.

This rearrangement joins TRBV4-3 to TRBJ1-2; 9 positions match TRBD1. V gave up 6 bases and J gave up 8 bases; unmatched junction bases: 13. The CDR3 loop spans 15 amino acids. The germline V gene has CDR1 LGHNA and CDR2 YSLEER. Here the CDR3 DNA reads TGCGCCAGCAGTCCCACAGCGGACAGGGGAGGCGGCTACACCTTC. Translated, it gives CASSPTADRGGGYTF.

The chain employs TRBV5-4 and TRBJ2-7; no clear D gene. V was cut by 1 base and J by 2 bases, with 4 bases left in between. From germline, CDR1 is SGHNT and CDR2 YYREEE (reference sequence). CDR3 length: 12 amino acids. The CDR3 loop is CASSLFTYEQYF. Written as DNA, the CDR3 is TGTGCCAGCAGCTTGTTTACCTACGAGCAGTACTTC.

The V call is TRBV6-1, the J call TRBJ2-1; 7 nucleotides match TRBD1. Unmatched junction bases numbered 5, after V lost 3 bases and J lost 6 bases. This CDR3 spans 14 amino acids. Per the germline V gene, CDR1 is MNHNS and CDR2 is SASEGT. CDR3 loop: CASSETGIINEQFF. The CDR3, as DNA: TGTGCCAGCAGTGAGACAGGGATTATCAATGAGCAGTTCTTC.

The chain links TRBV15 to TRBJ1-5; no clear D. V was clipped by 4 bases and J by 0 bases, with 10 bases between them. The germline CDR1 and CDR2 sequences are LNHNV and YYDKDF (reference sequence). This CDR3 spans 15 amino acids. The CDR3 here is CATSIQSNSNQPQHF. CDR3 DNA: TGTGCCACCAGCATCCAGTCCAATAGCAATCAGCCCCAGCATTTT.

The genes are TRBV7-2 and TRBJ1-4; no reliable D call. CDR1 is SGHTA and CDR2 is FQGNSA in the germline V gene. V lost 5 bases to trimming and J lost 6 bases, with 16 bases between them. CDR3 length: 15 residues. Written as DNA, the CDR3 is TGTGCCAGCAGCCACGGCGACTATAGCTATGAAAAACTGTTTTTT. The encoded protein is CASSHGDYSYEKLFF.

V and J are TRBV18 and TRBJ2-7, with 8 bases that match TRBD1. The trim removed 6 bases at V and 2 bases at J, leaving 9 bases unmatched. There are 15 residues in the CDR3. Germline CDR1 and CDR2: KGHSH and LQKENI. CDR3 DNA: TGTGCCAGCTCCGACAACAGGGGGTCAACCTACGAGCAGTACTTC. This encodes CASSDNRGSTYEQYF.

This chain joins TRBV5-6 and TRBJ2-1; TRBD2 might be the D (6 bases). CDR1 is SGHDT, CDR2 YYEEEE, per germline. V lost 4 bases, J lost 7 bases, and 12 bases lay in between. The CDR3 consists of 13 residues. The DNA for the CDR3 is TGTGCCAGCAGCGGGGGGACGGCTAATGAGCAGTTCTTC. Translation gives CASSGGTANEQFF.

The chain carries TRBV13 and TRBJ2-5, with D possibly TRBD2 on 5 matching bases. V lost 8 bases, J lost 4 bases, and 20 bases lay in between. Germline CDR1 and CDR2: PRHDT and FYEKMQ (reference sequence). The CDR3 runs to 15 residues. CDR3 sequence reads: CASATWESSGETQYF. In nucleotides, the CDR3 is TGTGCCAGCGCGACTTGGGAGTCCTCCGGAGAGACCCAGTACTTC.

The J gene is TRBJ2-5, the V gene TRBV4-1; TRBD2 is a possible D gene (6 bases). Trimming left V 4 bases short and J 5 bases short, with 17 bases between. CDR3 length equals 15 residues. Germline CDR1 is MGHRA and CDR2 is YSYEKL. CDR3 sequence reads: CASSPRGGDRETQYF. DNA for the CDR3: TGCGCCAGCAGCCCCCGCGGAGGGGATCGGGAGACCCAGTACTTC.

The chain couples TRBV5-4 to TRBJ1-1; 11 nucleotides align to TRBD1. After removal of 3 bases from V and 6 bases from J, the junction contained 1 base not matched to a gene. The CDR3 runs to 13 residues. CDR1 is SGHNT and CDR2 is YYREEE in the germline V gene (reference sequence). In DNA, the CDR3 is TGTGCCAGCAGCTGGGGACAGGGGGCTGAAGCTTTCTTT. Translated: CASSWGQGAEAFF.

The V call is TRBV5-4, the J call TRBJ2-1; 8 positions agree with TRBD2. This CDR3 region has 16 residues. V lost 0 bases, J lost 4 bases, and 6 bases stayed unmatched. Per the germline V gene, CDR1 is SGHNT and CDR2 is YYREEE (reference sequence). For the CDR3, the DNA is TGTGCCAGCAGCTTGGGCAGCGGGGGAGTTTACAATGAGCAGTTCTTC. It yields the protein CASSLGSGGVYNEQFF.

The V and J genes are TRBV5-5 and TRBJ2-7; D gene ambiguous. V dropped 0 bases and J dropped 2 bases, with 9 bases sitting between them. Germline V gene sequence: CDR1 SGHKS, CDR2 YYEKEE (reference sequence). The CDR3 runs 14 residues. The CDR3 coding sequence is TGTGCCAGCAGCTTGGGACCGCTGCCCTACGAGCAGTACTTC. Translation gives CASSLGPLPYEQYF.

This chain links TRBV6-1 with TRBJ2-1, with D perhaps being TRBD1 or TRBD2 (6 bases each). CDR3 length equals 14 residues. Per germline, CDR1 MNHNS and CDR2 SASEGT. V lost 3 bases and J 6 bases, leaving 12 bases between the germline ends. DNA of the CDR3: TGTGCCAGCAGTGATTATTCGGGGGCCAATGAGCAGTTCTTC. This sequence encodes CASSDYSGANEQFF.

The chain links TRBV10-3 to TRBJ1-1; D perhaps matches TRBD1 (5 bases). The CDR3 is 15 residues long. The ends were cut back, 2 bases at V and 5 bases at J, with 15 bases in the middle. Germline V gene data show CDR1 as ENHRY and CDR2 as SYGVKD. The CDR3 sequence is CAISEGEGIFTEAFF. The CDR3 nucleotides are TGTGCCATCAGTGAGGGTGAGGGGATCTTTACTGAAGCTTTCTTT.

This chain joins TRBV27 and TRBJ1-5; D not certain. Trimming took off 4 bases at V and 5 bases at J, with 15 bases between the two ends. This CDR3 contains 15 residues. Germline loops: CDR1 MNHEY, CDR2 SMNVEV (reference sequence). CDR3 nucleotide sequence: TGTGCCAGCAGTTCCCTCGAGGGTCGAGATCAGCCCCAGCATTTT. It encodes CASSSLEGRDQPQHF.

The CDR3 region has the DNA TGTGCCAGCAGTTGGGACAGCAACGAGCAGTACTTC. Residues: CASSWDSNEQYF. The rearrangement links TRBV7-8 to TRBJ2-7; 7 bases map to TRBD1. The germline CDR1 and CDR2 sequences are SGHVS and FQNEAQ. CDR3 length: 12 residues. Trimming at V came to 6 bases and at J to 5 bases, leaving 4 bases not matched to a gene.

The chain carries TRBV5-4 and TRBJ1-2, with a tentative D call TRBD1 (5 bases). This CDR3 spans 13 amino acids. V lost 4 bases and J 3 bases, leaving 10 bases between the germline ends. From germline, CDR1 is SGHNT and CDR2 YYREEE (reference sequence). For the CDR3, the DNA is TGTGCCAGCAGCCCCAGACAGCACTATGGCTACACCTTC. As protein: CASSPRQHYGYTF.

The CDR3 sequence: CASSIPRQGVNEQYF. CDR3 bases: TGTGCCAGTAGTATACCCCGCCAGGGGGTCAACGAGCAGTACTTC. This chain connects TRBV19 to TRBJ2-7, with TRBD1 matching over 7 bases. CDR3 length: 15 amino acids. Looked up from germline, CDR1 is LNHDA and CDR2 is SQIVND (reference sequence). The J segment lost 5 bases and the V segment lost 2 bases, leaving 9 bases of the junction unmatched.